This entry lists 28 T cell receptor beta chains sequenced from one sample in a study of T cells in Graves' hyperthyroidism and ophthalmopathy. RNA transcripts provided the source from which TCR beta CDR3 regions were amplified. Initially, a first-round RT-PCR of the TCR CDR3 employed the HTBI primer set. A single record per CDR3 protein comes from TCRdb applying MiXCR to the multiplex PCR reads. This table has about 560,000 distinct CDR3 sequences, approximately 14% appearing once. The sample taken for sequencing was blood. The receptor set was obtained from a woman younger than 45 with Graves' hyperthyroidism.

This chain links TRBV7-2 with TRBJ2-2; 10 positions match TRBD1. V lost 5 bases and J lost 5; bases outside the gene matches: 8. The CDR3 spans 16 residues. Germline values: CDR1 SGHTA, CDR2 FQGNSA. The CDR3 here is CASSPRDRGWTGELFF. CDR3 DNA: TGTGCCAGCAGCCCCCGGGACAGGGGTTGGACCGGGGAGCTGTTTTTT. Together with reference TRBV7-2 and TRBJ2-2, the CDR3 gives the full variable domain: GAGVSQSPSNKVTEKGKDVELRCDPISGHTALYWYRQSLGQGLEFLIYFQGNSAPDKSGLPSDRFSAERTGGSVSTLTIQRTQQEDSAVYLCASSPRDRGWTGELFFGEGSRLTVL.

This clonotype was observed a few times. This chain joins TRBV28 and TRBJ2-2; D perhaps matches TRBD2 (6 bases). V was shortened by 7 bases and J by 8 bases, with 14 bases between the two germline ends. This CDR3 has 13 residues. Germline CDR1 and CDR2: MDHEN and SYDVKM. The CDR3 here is CASNGLGTGELFF. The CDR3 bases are TGTGCCAGCAACGGTCTAGGGACTGGGGAGCTGTTTTTT. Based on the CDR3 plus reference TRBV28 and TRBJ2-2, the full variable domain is DVKVTQSSRYLVKRTGEKVFLECVQDMDHENMFWYRQDPGLGLRLIYFSYDVKMKEKGDIPEGYSVSREKKERFSLILESASTNQTSMYLCASNGLGTGELFFGEGSRLTVL.

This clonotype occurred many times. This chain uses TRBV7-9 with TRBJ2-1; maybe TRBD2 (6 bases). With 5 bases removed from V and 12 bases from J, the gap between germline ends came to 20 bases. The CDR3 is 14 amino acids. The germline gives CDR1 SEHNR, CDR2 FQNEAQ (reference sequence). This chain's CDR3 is CASSRLLEGPGQFF. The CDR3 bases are TGTGCCAGCAGCCGACTCCTGGAGGGGCCAGGGCAGTTCTTC.

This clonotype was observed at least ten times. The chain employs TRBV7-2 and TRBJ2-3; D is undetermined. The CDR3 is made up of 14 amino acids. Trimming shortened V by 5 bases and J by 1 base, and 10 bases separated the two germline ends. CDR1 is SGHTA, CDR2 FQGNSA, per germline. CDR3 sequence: CASSLDSGTDTQYF. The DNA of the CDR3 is TGTGCCAGCAGCCTAGATTCTGGCACAGATACGCAGTATTTT.

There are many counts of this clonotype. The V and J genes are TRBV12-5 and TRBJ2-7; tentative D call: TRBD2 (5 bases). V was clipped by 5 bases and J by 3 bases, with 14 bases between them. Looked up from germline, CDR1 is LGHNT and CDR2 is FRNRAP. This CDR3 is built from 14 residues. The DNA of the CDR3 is TGTGCTAGTGGTGTACCTGGACTCTACTACGAGCAGTACTTC. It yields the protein CASGVPGLYYEQYF.

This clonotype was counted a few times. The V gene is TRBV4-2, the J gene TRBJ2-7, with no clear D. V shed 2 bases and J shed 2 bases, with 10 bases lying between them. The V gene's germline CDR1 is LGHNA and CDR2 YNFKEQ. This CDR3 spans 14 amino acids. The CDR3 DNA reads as TGTGCCAGCAGCCAAACTGGGTCGCCCTACGAGCAGTACTTC. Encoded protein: CASSQTGSPYEQYF.

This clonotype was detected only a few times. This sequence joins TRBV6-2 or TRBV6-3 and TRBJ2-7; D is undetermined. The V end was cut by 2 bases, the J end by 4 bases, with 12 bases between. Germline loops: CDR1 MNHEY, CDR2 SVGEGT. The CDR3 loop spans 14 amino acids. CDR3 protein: CASSYAVGRYEQYF. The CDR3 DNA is TGTGCCAGCAGTTACGCGGTAGGTCGGTACGAGCAGTACTTC.

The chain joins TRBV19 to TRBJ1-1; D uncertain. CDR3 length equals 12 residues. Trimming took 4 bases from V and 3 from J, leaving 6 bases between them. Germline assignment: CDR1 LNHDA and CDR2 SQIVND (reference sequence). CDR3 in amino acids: CASSKTDTEAFF. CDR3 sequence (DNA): TGTGCCAGTAGTAAGACCGACACTGAAGCTTTCTTT.

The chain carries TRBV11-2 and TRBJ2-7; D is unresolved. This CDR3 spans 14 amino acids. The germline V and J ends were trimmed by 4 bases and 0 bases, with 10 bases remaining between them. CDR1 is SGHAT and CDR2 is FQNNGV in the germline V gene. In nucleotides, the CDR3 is TGTGCCAGCAGCTCCGTCCGGGCCTCCTACGAGCAGTACTTC. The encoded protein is CASSSVRASYEQYF.

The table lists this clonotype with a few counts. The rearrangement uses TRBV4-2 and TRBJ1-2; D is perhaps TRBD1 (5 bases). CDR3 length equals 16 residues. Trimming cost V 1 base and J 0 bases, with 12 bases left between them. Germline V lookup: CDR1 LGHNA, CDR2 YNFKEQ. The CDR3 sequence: CASSQVRDGANYGYTF. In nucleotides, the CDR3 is TGTGCCAGCAGCCAAGTTCGGGACGGAGCTAACTATGGCTACACCTTC.

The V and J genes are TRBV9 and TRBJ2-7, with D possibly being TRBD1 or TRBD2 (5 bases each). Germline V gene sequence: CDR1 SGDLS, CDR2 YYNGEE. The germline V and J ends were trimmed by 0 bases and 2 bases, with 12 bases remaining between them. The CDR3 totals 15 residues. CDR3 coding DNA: TGTGCCAGCAGCGTAGGTCCAGGGACCCCCTACGAGCAGTACTTC. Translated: CASSVGPGTPYEQYF.

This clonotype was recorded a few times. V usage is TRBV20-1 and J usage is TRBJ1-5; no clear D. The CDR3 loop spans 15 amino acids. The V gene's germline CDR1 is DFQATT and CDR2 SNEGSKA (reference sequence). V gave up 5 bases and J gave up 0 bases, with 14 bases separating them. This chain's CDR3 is CSARQEGYSNQPQHF. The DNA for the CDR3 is TGCAGTGCTCGGCAGGAGGGATATAGCAATCAGCCCCAGCATTTT.

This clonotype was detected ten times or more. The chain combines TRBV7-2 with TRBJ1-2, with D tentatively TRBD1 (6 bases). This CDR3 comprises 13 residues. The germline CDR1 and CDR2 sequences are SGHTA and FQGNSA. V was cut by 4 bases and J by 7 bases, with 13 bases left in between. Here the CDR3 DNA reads TGTGCCAGCAGCTCTTACGGGGGGCCTGGCTACACCTTC. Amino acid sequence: CASSSYGGPGYTF.

The CDR3 sequence: CATLSLAAYNEQFF. The DNA for the CDR3 is TGTGCCACCCTTTCACTAGCGGCCTACAATGAGCAGTTCTTC. The chain has TRBV24-1 and TRBJ2-1; TRBD2 aligns across 8 bases. Germline CDR1 reads KGHDR; CDR2 reads SFDVKD. The V segment lost 9 bases and the J segment 2 bases; nucleotides outside the gene matches: 5. The CDR3 has 14 residues.

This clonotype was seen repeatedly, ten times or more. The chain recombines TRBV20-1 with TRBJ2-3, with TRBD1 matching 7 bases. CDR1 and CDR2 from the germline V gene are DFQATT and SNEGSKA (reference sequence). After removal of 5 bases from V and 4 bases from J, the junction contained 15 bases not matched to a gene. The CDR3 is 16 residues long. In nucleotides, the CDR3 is TGCAGTGCTGAAGAGGGGGCTCTACGCACATCAGATACGCAGTATTTT. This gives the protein CSAEEGALRTSDTQYF.

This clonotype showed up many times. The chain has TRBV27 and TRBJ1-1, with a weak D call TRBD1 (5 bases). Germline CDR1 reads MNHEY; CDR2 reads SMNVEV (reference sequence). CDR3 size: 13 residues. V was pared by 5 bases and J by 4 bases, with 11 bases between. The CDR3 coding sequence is TGTGCCAGCAGTCCAGGGACGCCCACTGAAGCTTTCTTT. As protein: CASSPGTPTEAFF.

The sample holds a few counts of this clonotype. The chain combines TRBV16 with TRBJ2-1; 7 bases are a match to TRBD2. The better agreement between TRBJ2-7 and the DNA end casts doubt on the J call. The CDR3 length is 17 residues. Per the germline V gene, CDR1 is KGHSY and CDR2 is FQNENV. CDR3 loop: CASSQLAETSSYNEQYF. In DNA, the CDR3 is TGTGCCAGCAGCCAACTAGCGGAGACTAGCTCCTACAATGAGCAGTACTTC.

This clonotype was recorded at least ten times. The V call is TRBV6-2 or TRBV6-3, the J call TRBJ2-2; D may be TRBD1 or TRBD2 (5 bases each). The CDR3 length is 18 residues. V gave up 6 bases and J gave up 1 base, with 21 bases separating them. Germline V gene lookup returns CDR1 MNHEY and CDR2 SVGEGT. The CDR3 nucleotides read TGTGCCAGCAGACACGGCTGGGGGTTCCAGGGGAACACCGGGGAGCTGTTTTTT. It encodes CASRHGWGFQGNTGELFF.

As DNA, the CDR3 is TGTGCCAGCAAGGGATACTGGGAGGGCCTCTACGAGCAGTACTTC. Encoded protein: CASKGYWEGLYEQYF. V gene TRBV6-1 combines with J gene TRBJ2-7, with 7 bases fitting TRBD2. The ends lost 7 bases at V and 3 bases at J; junction bases unmatched: 12. The CDR3 has 15 amino acids. Germline CDR1 MNHNS, CDR2 SASEGT.

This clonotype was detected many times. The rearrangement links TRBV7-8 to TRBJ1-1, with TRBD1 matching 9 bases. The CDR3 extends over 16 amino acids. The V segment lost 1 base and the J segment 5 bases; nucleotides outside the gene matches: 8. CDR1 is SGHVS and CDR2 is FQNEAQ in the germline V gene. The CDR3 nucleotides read TGTGCCAGCAGCTTAGGCTCCGGGACAGGGAGGACTGAAGCTTTCTTT. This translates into CASSLGSGTGRTEAFF.

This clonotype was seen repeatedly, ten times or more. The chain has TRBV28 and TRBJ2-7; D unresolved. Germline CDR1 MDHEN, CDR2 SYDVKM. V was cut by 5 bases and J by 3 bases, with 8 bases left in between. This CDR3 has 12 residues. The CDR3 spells CASSAQLYEQYF. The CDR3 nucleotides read TGTGCCAGCAGTGCACAACTCTACGAGCAGTACTTC. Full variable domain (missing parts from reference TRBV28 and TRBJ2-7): DVKVTQSSRYLVKRTGEKVFLECVQDMDHENMFWYRQDPGLGLRLIYFSYDVKMKEKGDIPEGYSVSREKKERFSLILESASTNQTSMYLCASSAQLYEQYFGPGTRLTVT.

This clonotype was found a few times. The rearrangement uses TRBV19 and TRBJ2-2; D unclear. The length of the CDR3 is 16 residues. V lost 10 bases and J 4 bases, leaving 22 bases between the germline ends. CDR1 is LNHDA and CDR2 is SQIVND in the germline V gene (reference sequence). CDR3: CATTWAFHTSTGELFF. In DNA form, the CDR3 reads TGTGCCACCACGTGGGCGTTCCACACGTCCACCGGGGAGCTGTTTTTT.

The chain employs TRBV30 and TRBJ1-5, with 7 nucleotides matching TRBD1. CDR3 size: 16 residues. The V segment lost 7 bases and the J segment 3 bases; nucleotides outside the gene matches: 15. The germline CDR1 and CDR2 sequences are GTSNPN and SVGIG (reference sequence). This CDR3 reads CASELGTAEANQPQHF. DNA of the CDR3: TGTGCCTCCGAGTTAGGGACAGCGGAAGCCAATCAGCCCCAGCATTTT.

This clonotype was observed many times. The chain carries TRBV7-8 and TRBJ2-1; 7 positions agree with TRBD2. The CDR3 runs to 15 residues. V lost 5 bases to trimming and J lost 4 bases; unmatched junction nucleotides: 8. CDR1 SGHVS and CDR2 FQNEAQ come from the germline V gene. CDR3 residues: CASSPRLAPYNEQFF. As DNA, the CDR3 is TGTGCCAGCAGCCCCCGACTAGCCCCATACAATGAGCAGTTCTTC. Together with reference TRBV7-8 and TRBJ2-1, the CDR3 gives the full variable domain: GAGVSQSPRYKVAKRGQDVALRCDPISGHVSLFWYQQALGQGPEFLTYFQNEAQLDKSGLPSDRFFAERPEGSVSTLKIQRTQQEDSAVYLCASSPRLAPYNEQFFGPGTRLTVL.

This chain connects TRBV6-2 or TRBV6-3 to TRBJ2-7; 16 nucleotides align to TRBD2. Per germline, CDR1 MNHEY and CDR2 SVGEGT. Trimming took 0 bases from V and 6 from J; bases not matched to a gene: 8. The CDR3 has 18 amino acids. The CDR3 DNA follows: TGTGCCAGCAGTTACTCGGTGGGACTAGCGGGAGGGCCCGGCGAGCAGTACTTC. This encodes CASSYSVGLAGGPGEQYF.

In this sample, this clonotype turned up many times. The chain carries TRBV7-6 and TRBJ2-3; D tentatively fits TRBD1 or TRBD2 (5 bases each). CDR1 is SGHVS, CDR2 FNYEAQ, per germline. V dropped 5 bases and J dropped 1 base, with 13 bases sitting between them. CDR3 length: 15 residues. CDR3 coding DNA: TGTGCCAGCAGCCGTGGCGTGGGGGGCACAGATACGCAGTATTTT. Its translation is CASSRGVGGTDTQYF.

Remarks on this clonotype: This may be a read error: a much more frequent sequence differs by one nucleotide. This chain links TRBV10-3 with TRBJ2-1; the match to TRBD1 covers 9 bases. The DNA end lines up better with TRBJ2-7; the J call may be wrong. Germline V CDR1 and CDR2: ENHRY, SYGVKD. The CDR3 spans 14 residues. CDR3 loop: CAIQPGQGLNEQYF. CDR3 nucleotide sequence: TGTGCCATACAGCCGGGACAGGGTTTGAATGAGCAGTACTTC.

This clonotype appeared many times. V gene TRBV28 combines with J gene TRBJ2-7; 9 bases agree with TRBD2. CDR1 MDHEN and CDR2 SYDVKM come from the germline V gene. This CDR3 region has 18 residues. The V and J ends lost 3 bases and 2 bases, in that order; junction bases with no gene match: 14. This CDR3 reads CASSFFFRASGITYEQYF. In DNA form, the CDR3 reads TGTGCCAGCAGTTTCTTCTTTCGGGCTAGCGGGATTACCTACGAGCAGTACTTC.